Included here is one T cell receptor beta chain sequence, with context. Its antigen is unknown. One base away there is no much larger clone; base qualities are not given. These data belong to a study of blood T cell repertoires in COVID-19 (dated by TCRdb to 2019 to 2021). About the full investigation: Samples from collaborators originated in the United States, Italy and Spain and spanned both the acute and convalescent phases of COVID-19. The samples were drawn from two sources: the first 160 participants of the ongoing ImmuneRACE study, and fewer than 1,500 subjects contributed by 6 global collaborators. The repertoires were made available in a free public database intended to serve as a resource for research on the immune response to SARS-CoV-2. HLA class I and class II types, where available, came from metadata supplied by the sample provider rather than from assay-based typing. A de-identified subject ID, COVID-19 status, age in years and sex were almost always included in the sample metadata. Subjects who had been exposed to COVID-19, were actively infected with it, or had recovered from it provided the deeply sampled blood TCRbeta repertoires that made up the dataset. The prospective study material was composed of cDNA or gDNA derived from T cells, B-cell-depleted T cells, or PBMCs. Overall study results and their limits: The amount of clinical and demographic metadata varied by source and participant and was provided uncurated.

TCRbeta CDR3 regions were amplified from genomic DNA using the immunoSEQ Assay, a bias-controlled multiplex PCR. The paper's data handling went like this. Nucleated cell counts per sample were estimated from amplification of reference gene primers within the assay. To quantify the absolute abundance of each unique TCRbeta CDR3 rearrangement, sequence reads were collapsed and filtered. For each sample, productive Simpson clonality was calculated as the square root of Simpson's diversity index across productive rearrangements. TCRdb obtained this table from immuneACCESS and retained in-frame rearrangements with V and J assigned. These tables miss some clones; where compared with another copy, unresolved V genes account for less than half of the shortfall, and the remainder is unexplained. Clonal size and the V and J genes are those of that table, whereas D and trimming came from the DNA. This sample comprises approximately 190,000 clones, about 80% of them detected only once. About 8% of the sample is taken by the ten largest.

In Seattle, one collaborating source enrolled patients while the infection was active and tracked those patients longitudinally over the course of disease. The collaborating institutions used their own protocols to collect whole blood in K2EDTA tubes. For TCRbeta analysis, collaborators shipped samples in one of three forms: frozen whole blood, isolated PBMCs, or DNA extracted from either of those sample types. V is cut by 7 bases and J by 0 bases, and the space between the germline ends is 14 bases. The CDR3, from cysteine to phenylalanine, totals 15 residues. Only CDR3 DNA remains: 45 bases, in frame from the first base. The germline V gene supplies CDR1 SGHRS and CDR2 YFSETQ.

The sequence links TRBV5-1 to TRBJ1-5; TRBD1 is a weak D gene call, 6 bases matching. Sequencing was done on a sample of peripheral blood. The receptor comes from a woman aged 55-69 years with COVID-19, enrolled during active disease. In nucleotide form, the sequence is TGCGCCAGCCGGCGGGGGGCGGATAGCAATCAGCCCCAGCATTTT. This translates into CASRRGADSNQPQHF.